Below, 29 T cell receptor beta chains from the same sample are listed, as sequenced in a study of cytomegalovirus exposure and HLA in healthy donors. 13 Jbeta primers and 60 Vbeta primers were used for the PCR. The protocol was immunoSEQ multiplex PCR, while the TCRdb copy is restricted to in-frame clones and leaves out a portion. The sample includes about 120,000 clones, 73% seen only once; the top ten take around 4%. Material: PBMCs. The receptors were sampled from a woman aged 40 to 49 in good health and CMV-seronegative.

The gene calls are TRBV5-1 and TRBJ1-2, with D unclear. Trimming took off 4 bases at V and 8 bases at J, with 15 bases between the two ends. CDR1 is SGHRS, CDR2 YFSETQ, per germline. The length of the CDR3 is 13 residues. The CDR3 nucleotides read TGCGCCAGCAGCCCGGGAGGGATTAAGGGCTACACCTTC. It yields the protein CASSPGGIKGYTF.

This clone was seen a handful of times. The V call is TRBV5-1, the J call TRBJ1-2; a possible D gene is TRBD1 (6 bases). V gave up 3 bases and J gave up 2 bases, with 11 bases separating them. The CDR3 covers 14 residues. Per germline, CDR1 SGHRS and CDR2 YFSETQ. The CDR3 sequence: CASSSWTENYGYTF. Here the CDR3 DNA reads TGCGCCAGCAGCTCCTGGACAGAGAACTATGGCTACACCTTC.

This chain links TRBV29-1 with TRBJ2-1, with D possibly being TRBD2 (6 bases). Trimming cost V 3 bases and J 8 bases, with 29 bases left between them. Germline CDR1 is SQVTM and CDR2 is ANQGSEA. This CDR3 spans 18 amino acids. CDR3 nucleotide sequence: TGCAGCGTTGAGGGCCGGGCTAGCGAGGAGCCTCCGGGGGATGAGCAGTTCTTC. This gives the protein CSVEGRASEEPPGDEQFF.

This chain connects TRBV19 to TRBJ1-1, with 8 bases that match TRBD1. Germline CDR1 LNHDA, CDR2 SQIVND (reference sequence). Trimming at V came to 7 bases and at J to 4 bases, leaving 8 bases not matched to a gene. The CDR3 is made up of 14 amino acids. This CDR3 reads CASTLTGVFTEAFF. CDR3 nucleotides: TGTGCCAGTACTTTGACAGGGGTCTTCACTGAAGCTTTCTTT.

The CDR3 region is CASSLARTGNTGELFF. CDR3 DNA sequence: TGTGCCAGCAGCTTAGCCCGGACAGGGAACACCGGGGAGCTGTTTTTT. The chain has TRBV7-6 and TRBJ2-2; TRBD1 aligns across 7 bases. The CDR3 is 16 residues long. Unmatched junction bases numbered 2, after V lost 0 bases and J lost 1 base. The germline V gene encodes CDR1 SGHVS and CDR2 FNYEAQ.

The chain is built from TRBV29-1 and TRBJ1-1; 7 nucleotides agree with TRBD1. The CDR3 runs to 13 residues. V dropped 6 bases and J dropped 0; count of bases not matched to a gene: 4. Germline CDR1 SQVTM, CDR2 ANQGSEA. Written as DNA, the CDR3 is TGCAGCGTAGGGACAGTCTTGAACACTGAAGCTTTCTTT. This codes for CSVGTVLNTEAFF.

CDR3 protein: CASSLGGAGTNYGYTF. CDR3 bases: TGTGCCAGCAGCTTAGGAGGAGCAGGGACAAACTATGGCTACACCTTC. The chain recombines TRBV7-2 with TRBJ1-2; a weak D match, TRBD1 (6 bases). Per germline, CDR1 SGHTA and CDR2 FQGNSA. The CDR3 contains 16 residues. The ends were cut back, 1 base at V and 2 bases at J, with 14 bases in the middle.

The chain employs TRBV27 and TRBJ2-5; TRBD2 matches at 13 bases. This CDR3 is built from 16 residues. After removal of 5 bases from V and 5 bases from J, the junction contained 8 bases not matched to a gene. Per the germline V gene, CDR1 is MNHEY and CDR2 is SMNVEV (reference sequence). This CDR3 is CASSRGTSGGAETQYF. The DNA of the CDR3 is TGTGCCAGCAGTCGAGGCACTAGCGGGGGGGCGGAGACCCAGTACTTC.

The rearrangement joins TRBV7-9 to TRBJ2-7, with D tentatively TRBD2 (5 bases). Trimming pared 6 bases from V and 7 bases from J, leaving 10 bases between. There are 11 residues in the CDR3. CDR1 and CDR2 (germline): SEHNR, FQNEAQ (reference sequence). The chain's CDR3 is CASREAGEQYF. The CDR3 nucleotides read TGTGCCAGCAGGGAGGCTGGGGAGCAGTACTTC.

The rearrangement links TRBV4-2 to TRBJ1-2, with 11 bases aligning to TRBD1. Germline values: CDR1 LGHNA, CDR2 YNFKEQ. The length of the CDR3 is 18 residues. V trimming: 0 bases; J trimming: 4 bases; junction bases outside the gene matches: 10. Here the CDR3 reads CASSQELRTGGAGYGYTF. In DNA, the CDR3 is TGTGCCAGCAGCCAAGAATTAAGGACAGGGGGCGCGGGCTATGGCTACACCTTC.

By share, this clone counts as medium-sized. The chain links TRBV6-4 to TRBJ1-6, with unresolved D. V lost 2 bases to trimming and J lost 7 bases, with 9 bases between them. CDR1 and CDR2 from the germline V gene are MRHNA and SNTAGT. The CDR3 is made up of 14 amino acids. CDR3 nucleotides: TGTGCCAGCAGTGACGGCGGGGAGAATTCACCCCTCCACTTT. It is translated as CASSDGGENSPLHF.

This clone was observed once. The chain uses TRBV10-3 and TRBJ2-7; weak D call: TRBD2 (5 bases). Per the germline V gene, CDR1 is ENHRY and CDR2 is SYGVKD. The V gene lost 0 bases and the J gene lost 4 bases, with 10 bases spanning the gap. The CDR3 has 14 residues. CDR3 in DNA: TGTGCCATCAGTGAGTCAACGACGGGGTACGAGCAGTACTTC. Translating gives CAISESTTGYEQYF.

V is TRBV4-3 and J is TRBJ2-6; D gene uncertain. V was trimmed by 0 bases and J by 7 bases, leaving 13 bases between them. This CDR3 has 16 residues. CDR1 and CDR2 (germline): LGHNA, YSLEER. CDR3 sequence (DNA): TGCGCCAGCAGCCAAGATAATTCAGGTGGCGCCAACGTCCTGACTTTC. Translated: CASSQDNSGGANVLTF.

This clone was found a few times. This chain links TRBV7-2 with TRBJ2-5; TRBD1 is a possible D gene (5 bases). V was cut by 5 bases and J by 4 bases, with 5 bases left in between. The CDR3 contains 11 residues. CDR1 is SGHTA and CDR2 is FQGNSA in the germline V gene. CDR3 in amino acids: CASSTGETQYF. The CDR3 DNA reads as TGTGCCAGCAGCACAGGAGAGACCCAGTACTTC. The complete variable domain, with remaining parts taken from reference TRBV7-2 and TRBJ2-5, reads GAGVSQSPSNKVTEKGKDVELRCDPISGHTALYWYRQSLGQGLEFLIYFQGNSAPDKSGLPSDRFSAERTGGSVSTLTIQRTQQEDSAVYLCASSTGETQYFGPGTRLLVL.

The gene calls are TRBV7-3 and TRBJ2-3; D remains ambiguous. The CDR3 loop spans 12 amino acids. The V gene's germline CDR1 is SGHTA and CDR2 FQGTGA. Trimming pared 7 bases from V and 1 base from J, leaving 6 bases between. The CDR3 loop is CASTRGTDTQYF. In DNA form, the CDR3 reads TGTGCCAGCACCCGGGGCACAGATACGCAGTATTTT.

V is TRBV5-1 and J is TRBJ1-1; no definite D call. Germline CDR1 SGHRS, CDR2 YFSETQ. This CDR3 is built from 14 residues. With 1 base removed from V and 5 bases from J, the gap between germline ends came to 12 bases. This CDR3 is CASSLYTEGTEAFF. CDR3 in DNA: TGCGCCAGCAGCTTGTACACTGAGGGAACTGAAGCTTTCTTT.

This chain links TRBV6-5 with TRBJ1-2; maybe TRBD1 (6 bases). Trimming pared 4 bases from V and 2 bases from J, leaving 8 bases between. In germline, CDR1 is MNHEY, CDR2 SVGAGI. The CDR3 runs to 13 residues. The CDR3: CASSSQGNYGYTF. CDR3 bases: TGTGCCAGCAGTTCGCAGGGGAACTATGGCTACACCTTC.

CDR3 sequence reads: CATSRVGGINEQFF. The CDR3 coding sequence is TGTGCCACCAGCAGAGTGGGGGGAATCAATGAGCAGTTCTTC. This chain connects TRBV15 to TRBJ2-1; D possibly corresponds to TRBD2 (6 bases). The V gene's germline CDR1 is LNHNV and CDR2 YYDKDF (reference sequence). The CDR3 sequence is 14 residues long. V was trimmed by 1 base and J by 6 bases, leaving 10 bases between them.

This chain connects TRBV7-9 to TRBJ2-5; unclear D gene. Germline V gene sequence: CDR1 SEHNR, CDR2 FQNEAQ (reference sequence). V was trimmed by 0 bases and J by 7 bases, leaving 9 bases between them. The CDR3 is 13 residues long. CDR3 coding DNA: TGTGCCAGCAGCTTAGCAGCCACCGGGACCCAGTACTTC. Amino acids: CASSLAATGTQYF.

V usage is TRBV18 and J usage is TRBJ1-4; D gene unclear. The CDR3 runs 15 residues. Trimming cost V 2 bases and J 7 bases, with 14 bases left between them. Germline loops: CDR1 KGHSH, CDR2 LQKENI. Here the CDR3 DNA reads TGTGCCAGCTCACCAACCGGGATGGACGGTGAAAAACTGTTTTTT. Protein: CASSPTGMDGEKLFF.

The chain carries TRBV4-3 and TRBJ2-6; maybe TRBD2 (6 bases). Germline V lookup: CDR1 LGHNA, CDR2 YSLEER. The CDR3 is 16 residues long. V was clipped by 1 base and J by 4 bases, with 11 bases between them. The CDR3 coding sequence is TGCGCCAGCAGCCAAGGGGCGGGATCCGGGGCCAACGTCCTGACTTTC. This translates into CASSQGAGSGANVLTF.

The V gene is TRBV10-3, the J gene TRBJ2-2; 15 nucleotides line up with TRBD2. Germline V gene sequence: CDR1 ENHRY, CDR2 SYGVKD. J was trimmed by 6 bases and V by 8 bases; bases with no gene match: 10. The CDR3 runs 17 residues. The CDR3 region is CAIGPRTSGGDSGELFF. The CDR3 nucleotides are TGTGCCATCGGCCCCAGGACTAGCGGGGGGGACTCCGGGGAGCTGTTTTTT.

This chain's CDR3 is CASSLGVTNEKLFF. CDR3 nucleotides: TGTGCCAGCAGCTTAGGGGTGACTAATGAAAAACTGTTTTTT. The chain couples TRBV5-5 to TRBJ1-4; TRBD1 is a possible D gene (5 bases). The CDR3 contains 14 residues. V was clipped by 2 bases and J by 2 bases, with 7 bases between them. Germline V lookup: CDR1 SGHKS, CDR2 YYEKEE (reference sequence).

This clone was counted a single time. The V call is TRBV5-3, the J call TRBJ1-3; unclear D gene. TRBV5-3 is designated an ORF whose function remains uncertain. With 4 bases removed from V and 4 bases from J, the gap between germline ends came to 6 bases. The CDR3 loop spans 12 amino acids. The DNA of the CDR3 is TGTGCCAGAAGCCGCCGGGGAAACACCATATATTTT. Its protein is CARSRRGNTIYF.

J is TRBJ2-1 and V is TRBV5-1; perhaps TRBD2 as D (5 bases). The germline V gene encodes CDR1 SGHRS and CDR2 YFSETQ. The CDR3 extends over 15 amino acids. V was clipped by 1 base and J by 0 bases, with 8 bases between them. CDR3 in amino acids: CASSLQRSSYNEQFF. The CDR3 DNA sequence: TGCGCCAGCAGCTTGCAGCGGAGCTCCTACAATGAGCAGTTCTTC.

This clone came up once. The chain links TRBV5-1 to TRBJ2-3, with 9 bases aligning to TRBD2. Unmatched junction bases numbered 4, after V lost 5 bases and J lost 3 bases. Germline V gene lookup returns CDR1 SGHRS and CDR2 YFSETQ. The CDR3 covers 14 residues. The CDR3 region is CASRLAGVTDTQYF. The CDR3, as DNA: TGCGCCAGCAGGTTAGCGGGAGTGACAGATACGCAGTATTTT. Full variable domain (missing parts from reference TRBV5-1 and TRBJ2-3): KAGVTQTPRYLIKTRGQQVTLSCSPISGHRSVSWYQQTPGQGLQFLFEYFSETQRNKGNFPGRFSGRQFSNSRSEMNVSTLELGDSALYLCASRLAGVTDTQYFGPGTRLTVL.

This sequence joins TRBV19 and TRBJ1-6, with TRBD1 matching over 7 bases. V shed 3 bases and J 4 bases; nucleotides not matched to a gene: 12. This CDR3 has 18 amino acids. Per the germline V gene, CDR1 is LNHDA and CDR2 is SQIVND (reference sequence). The chain's CDR3 is CASSMFIRDSGYNSPLHF. The CDR3 nucleotides are TGTGCCAGTAGTATGTTTATCCGGGACAGCGGTTATAATTCACCCCTCCACTTT. Drawing the rest from reference TRBV19 and TRBJ1-6, the complete variable domain is DGGITQSPKYLFRKEGQNVTLSCEQNLNHDAMYWYRQDPGQGLRLIYYSQIVNDFQKGDIAEGYSVSREKKESFPLTVTSAQKNPTAFYLCASSMFIRDSGYNSPLHFGNGTRLTVT.

The chain joins TRBV4-1 to TRBJ1-6, with D possibly being TRBD1 (6 bases). CDR3 length: 15 residues. The V end lost 4 bases, the J end lost 7 bases, and 14 bases lay between the germline ends. From germline, CDR1 is MGHRA and CDR2 YSYEKL. This CDR3 is CASSPQGNGNSPLHF. CDR3 nucleotide sequence: TGCGCCAGCAGCCCACAGGGAAATGGAAATTCACCCCTCCACTTT.

The chain joins TRBV4-1 to TRBJ2-2, with D tentatively TRBD2 (7 bases). The CDR3 covers 17 residues. The germline gives CDR1 MGHRA, CDR2 YSYEKL. V was cut by 8 bases and J by 5 bases, with 24 bases left in between. The CDR3 loop is CASAQGRARGSTGELFF. CDR3 bases: TGCGCCAGCGCTCAAGGGAGGGCTAGGGGGAGTACCGGGGAGCTGTTTTTT.